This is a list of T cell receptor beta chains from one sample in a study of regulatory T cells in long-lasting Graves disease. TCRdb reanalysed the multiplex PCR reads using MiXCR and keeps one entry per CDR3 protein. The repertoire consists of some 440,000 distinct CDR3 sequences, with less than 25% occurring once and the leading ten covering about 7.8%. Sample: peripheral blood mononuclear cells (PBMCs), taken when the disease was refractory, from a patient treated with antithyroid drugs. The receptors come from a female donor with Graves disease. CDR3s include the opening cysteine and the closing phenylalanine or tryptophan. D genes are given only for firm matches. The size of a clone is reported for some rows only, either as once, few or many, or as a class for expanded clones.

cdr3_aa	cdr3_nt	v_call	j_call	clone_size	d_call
CASSVGGNYGYTF	TGTGCCAGCAGCGTAGGGGGTAACTATGGCTACACCTTC	TRBV9	TRBJ1-2	many	.
CASTSIHRATGELFF	TGTGCCAGCACCTCTATCCACAGGGCGACCGGGGAGCTGTTTTTT	TRBV28	TRBJ2-2	few	.
CASAPARNYEQYF	TGTGCCAGCGCTCCGGCCCGGAATTACGAGCAGTACTTC	TRBV3-1	TRBJ2-7	.	.
CASSYSTPGWNTEAFF	TGTGCCAGCAGTTACTCGACTCCTGGATGGAACACTGAAGCTTTCTTT	TRBV6-5	TRBJ1-1	many	.
CSVGAGRPYEQYF	TGCAGCGTTGGGGCGGGAAGACCCTACGAGCAGTACTTC	TRBV29-1	TRBJ2-7	.	.
CASSFSTSGDYNEQFF	TGTGCCAGCAGTTTTTCGACTAGCGGAGACTACAATGAGCAGTTCTTC	TRBV6-5	TRBJ2-1	.	TRBD2
CASSWGPGTTVDNEQFF	TGTGCCAGCAGCTGGGGACCCGGGACTACCGTTGACAATGAGCAGTTCTTC	TRBV7-2	TRBJ2-1	.	TRBD2
CSGKAGGFSYEQYF	TGCAGTGGCAAAGCAGGGGGATTCTCCTACGAGCAGTACTTC	TRBV20-1	TRBJ2-7	.	TRBD1
CSGGEGIRYEQYF	TGCAGCGGGGGGGAGGGGATTCGCTACGAGCAGTACTTC	TRBV29-1	TRBJ2-7	many	TRBD2
CASSPRAAPSEDEQYF	TGTGCCAGCAGCCCCCGAGCGGCTCCGAGCGAGGACGAGCAGTACTTC	TRBV4-2	TRBJ2-7	.	.
CASSPGSGSYEQYF	TGTGCCAGCAGCCCCGGTAGCGGGAGTTACGAGCAGTACTTC	TRBV7-8	TRBJ2-7	many	TRBD2
CSASGQGATEAFF	TGCAGTGCTAGTGGACAGGGGGCCACTGAAGCTTTCTTT	TRBV20-1	TRBJ1-1	.	TRBD1
CASRGLGEKLFF	TGTGCCAGTAGAGGCCTTGGGGAAAAACTGTTTTTT	TRBV19	TRBJ1-4	.	.
CASSQNPGTLAKNIQYF	TGTGCCAGCAGCCAAAACCCCGGGACCCTGGCAAAAAACATTCAGTACTTC	TRBV14	TRBJ2-4	.	.
CASSLVGVHTQYF	TGTGCCAGCAGCTTAGTCGGCGTCCATACGCAGTATTTT	TRBV11-3	TRBJ2-3	.	.
CASSQTPGQAPIYEQYF	TGTGCCAGCAGCCAAACCCCGGGACAGGCGCCGATCTACGAGCAGTACTTC	TRBV7-3	TRBJ2-7	many	TRBD1